The source of this T cell receptor (beta chain) is a study of blood T cell repertoires in COVID-19. At the level of the study: Specimens from acute and convalescent COVID-19 originated in the United States, Italy and Spain. T cells, B-cell-depleted T cells, or PBMCs supplied cDNA or gDNA.

In the original workflow: Scientists estimated how many nucleated cells there were by amplifying reference gene primers. Some clones are missing from TCRdb's copy, which holds only in-frame ones; the method was immunoSEQ multiplex PCR. That table gives V, J and clone size, and the DNA gave D and trimming. The sample shows around 270,000 clones, 88% of them seen only once. Sequenced material: peripheral blood. The TCR was taken from a man aged 55 to 69 who had recovered from COVID-19.

The CDR3 reads CASSSPGQGRWAFF. The CDR3 DNA reads TGTGCCAGCAGTTCTCCGGGACAAGGTCGGTGGGCTTTCTTT. The V and J genes are TRBV7-2 and TRBJ1-1, with D possibly matching TRBD1 (6 bases). The CDR3 is 14 residues long. Trimming pared 6 bases from V and 11 bases from J, leaving 22 bases between. The germline CDR1 and CDR2 sequences are SGHTA and FQGNSA.